The 18 T cell receptor beta chains below come from one sample, sequenced in a study of blood T cells in healthy people across ages. Then a second PCR, running roughly 7 to 11 cycles, was carried out with a sample-barcoded 5' primer and a J-beta primer mix. TCRdb re-analysed the 5' RACE reads in MiXCR, keeping a single row per CDR3 protein. The sample includes 700,000 to 850,000 distinct CDR3 sequences, about 55% of them seen just once. Sequencing input: blood. Receptors originate from an elderly man in good health.

The chain is built from TRBV7-2 and TRBJ1-6; the D is unclear. V was trimmed by 1 base and J by 8 bases, leaving 15 bases between them. Germline assignment: CDR1 SGHTA and CDR2 FQGNSA. CDR3 length: 16 residues. The CDR3 spells CASSLGTASGYSPLHF. CDR3 DNA: TGTGCCAGCAGCTTAGGGACCGCTAGCGGGTATTCACCCCTCCACTTT.

V gene TRBV28 combines with J gene TRBJ2-7; a weak D match, TRBD1 (5 bases). Germline loops: CDR1 MDHEN, CDR2 SYDVKM. V was clipped by 5 bases and J by 7 bases, with 12 bases between them. This CDR3 is built from 12 residues. The CDR3 DNA follows: TGTGCCAGCAGTCTGCTATCAGGGGAGCAGTACTTC. This translates into CASSLLSGEQYF.

The chain links TRBV7-2 to TRBJ1-2; 10 nucleotides align to TRBD1. V was clipped by 5 bases and J by 8 bases; unmatched bases: 14. Per germline, CDR1 SGHTA and CDR2 FQGNSA. CDR3 length: 16 amino acids. The CDR3: CASSIGTGASFRGYTF. The DNA of the CDR3 is TGTGCCAGCAGCATTGGGACAGGGGCGAGTTTTCGGGGCTACACCTTC.

The chain uses TRBV10-3 and TRBJ2-5; D is uncertain. The CDR3 length is 14 residues. The germline V gene has CDR1 ENHRY and CDR2 SYGVKD. V gave up 0 bases and J gave up 5 bases, with 10 bases separating them. In nucleotides, the CDR3 is TGTGCCATCAGTGAGTCTCTCCTCGGGGAGACCCAGTACTTC. This codes for CAISESLLGETQYF.

There are a few counts of this clonotype. This chain links TRBV28 with TRBJ2-1; 7 bases agree with TRBD1. The J segment lost 5 bases and the V segment lost 5 bases, leaving 3 bases of the junction unmatched. The germline V gene has CDR1 MDHEN and CDR2 SYDVKM. The CDR3 has 13 amino acids. CDR3 sequence: CASSQGVNNEQFF. The CDR3 DNA is TGTGCCAGCAGTCAGGGGGTGAACAATGAGCAGTTCTTC.

The chain is built from TRBV27 and TRBJ2-7, with D hard to call. V was clipped by 6 bases and J by 3 bases, with 12 bases between them. CDR1 MNHEY and CDR2 SMNVEV come from the germline V gene (reference sequence). The CDR3 length is 13 residues. DNA for the CDR3: TGTGCCAGCAGCAGCTCTCCCTACTACGAGCAGTACTTC. Its translation: CASSSSPYYEQYF.

The CDR3: CAIRKGQNLGNEQFF. The CDR3 bases are TGTGCCATCAGAAAAGGACAGAACCTCGGCAATGAGCAGTTCTTC. The chain links TRBV10-3 to TRBJ2-1; D might be TRBD1 (6 bases). The CDR3 sequence is 15 residues long. The germline V gene encodes CDR1 ENHRY and CDR2 SYGVKD. V lost 6 bases to trimming and J lost 6 bases, with 18 bases between them.

This clonotype has a handful of counts. The chain uses TRBV15 and TRBJ2-1; the D is unclear. The CDR3 loop spans 14 amino acids. Germline values: CDR1 LNHNV, CDR2 YYDKDF (reference sequence). Trimming left V 3 bases short and J 9 bases short, with 15 bases between. The CDR3 protein is CATSRPPVIGEQFF. The CDR3 region has the DNA TGTGCCACCAGCAGGCCCCCAGTAATTGGTGAGCAGTTCTTC.

V and J are TRBV3-1 and TRBJ2-3; D possibly uses TRBD1 or TRBD2 (5 bases each). The CDR3 runs 15 residues. Per germline, CDR1 LGHDT and CDR2 YNNKEL (reference sequence). The germline V and J ends were trimmed by 3 bases and 14 bases, with 24 bases remaining between them. The CDR3 here is CASSHRDLKHRYAYF. DNA of the CDR3: TGTGCCAGCAGCCACCGGGACCTGAAGCACAGATACGCGTATTTT.

Only a few counts were recorded for this clonotype. The gene calls are TRBV6-5 and TRBJ1-2; D might be TRBD1 (6 bases). V gave up 10 bases and J gave up 5 bases, with 17 bases separating them. The germline gives CDR1 MNHEY, CDR2 SVGAGI. The CDR3 sequence is 13 residues long. The CDR3 spells CATARGAVYGYTF. The DNA of the CDR3 is TGTGCCACCGCAAGGGGGGCAGTGTATGGCTACACCTTC.

The chain uses TRBV18 and TRBJ2-4, with D perhaps given as TRBD1 or TRBD2 (5 bases each). This CDR3 is 13 amino acids long. V lost 6 bases and J 13 bases, leaving 19 bases between the germline ends. The germline V gene has CDR1 KGHSH and CDR2 LQKENI. The DNA of the CDR3 is TGTGCCAGCTCGCCCAAAGGGGCGGGTGAGCAGTACTTC. The encoded protein is CASSPKGAGEQYF. The whole variable domain, remainder taken from reference TRBV18 and TRBJ2-4, is NAGVMQNPRHLVRRRGQEARLRCSPMKGHSHVYWYRQLPEEGLKFMVYLQKENIIDESGMPKERFSAEFPKEGPSILRIQQVVRGDSAAYFCASSPKGAGEQYFGAGTRLSVL.

The chain carries TRBV4-1 and TRBJ1-1; D is perhaps TRBD1 (5 bases). Germline CDR1 is MGHRA and CDR2 is YSYEKL. V was shortened by 3 bases and J by 5 bases, with 19 bases between the two germline ends. The CDR3 is made up of 16 amino acids. CDR3 in amino acids: CASSQSIGAVRTEAFF. CDR3 in DNA: TGCGCCAGCAGCCAGTCCATCGGGGCGGTTAGGACTGAAGCTTTCTTT.

This clonotype was recorded a few times. The V gene is TRBV20-1, the J gene TRBJ2-5; D is undetermined. This CDR3 region has 13 residues. The germline gives CDR1 DFQATT, CDR2 SNEGSKA (reference sequence). V gave up 7 bases and J gave up 4 bases, with 16 bases separating them. The CDR3: CSGAALNGETQYF. CDR3 DNA: TGCAGTGGGGCGGCCCTGAATGGAGAGACCCAGTACTTC.

The genes are TRBV6-2 or TRBV6-3 and TRBJ2-4, with D tentatively TRBD2 (6 bases). Germline V gives CDR1 MNHEY, CDR2 SVGEGT. Deletions cut 5 bases from V and 13 bases from J, with 12 bases between. The CDR3 contains 11 residues. DNA of the CDR3: TGTGCCAGCAGTCGGGAAACTAGCCAGTACTTC. Translated, it gives CASSRETSQYF.

The chain is built from TRBV7-9 and TRBJ2-1; 8 bases are shared with TRBD1. Germline CDR1 and CDR2: SEHNR and FQNEAQ (reference sequence). Trimming at V came to 5 bases and at J to 1 base, leaving 7 bases not matched to a gene. This CDR3 is 16 amino acids long. DNA of the CDR3: TGTGCCAGCAGCCCTAGGGGACAGGCGTCCTACAATGAGCAGTTCTTC. Residues: CASSPRGQASYNEQFF.

The chain links TRBV2 to TRBJ2-5; tentative D call: TRBD1 (6 bases). V dropped 6 bases and J dropped 7 bases, with 12 bases sitting between them. Germline V gene sequence: CDR1 SNHLY, CDR2 FYNNEI. This CDR3 is built from 12 residues. CDR3 loop: CASSVTGWTQYF. CDR3 coding DNA: TGTGCCAGCAGCGTCACAGGGTGGACCCAGTACTTC.

The chain joins TRBV6-6 to TRBJ1-5; 11 bases match TRBD1. The CDR3 runs 16 residues. Unmatched junction bases numbered 5, after V lost 5 bases and J lost 2 bases. CDR1 and CDR2 from the germline V gene are MNHNY and SVGAGI (reference sequence). The CDR3 loop reads CASSHGTGGGNQPQHF. The CDR3 nucleotides are TGTGCCAGCAGTCACGGGACAGGGGGTGGCAATCAGCCCCAGCATTTT.

The rearrangement links TRBV4-1 to TRBJ2-5; TRBD2 is a possible D gene (5 bases). Trimming took off 5 bases at V and 2 bases at J, with 18 bases between the two ends. CDR1 MGHRA and CDR2 YSYEKL come from the germline V gene. The CDR3 consists of 16 residues. This CDR3 reads CASSRVLGRAQETQYF. DNA of the CDR3: TGCGCCAGCAGCAGGGTCCTTGGGCGGGCTCAAGAGACCCAGTACTTC.